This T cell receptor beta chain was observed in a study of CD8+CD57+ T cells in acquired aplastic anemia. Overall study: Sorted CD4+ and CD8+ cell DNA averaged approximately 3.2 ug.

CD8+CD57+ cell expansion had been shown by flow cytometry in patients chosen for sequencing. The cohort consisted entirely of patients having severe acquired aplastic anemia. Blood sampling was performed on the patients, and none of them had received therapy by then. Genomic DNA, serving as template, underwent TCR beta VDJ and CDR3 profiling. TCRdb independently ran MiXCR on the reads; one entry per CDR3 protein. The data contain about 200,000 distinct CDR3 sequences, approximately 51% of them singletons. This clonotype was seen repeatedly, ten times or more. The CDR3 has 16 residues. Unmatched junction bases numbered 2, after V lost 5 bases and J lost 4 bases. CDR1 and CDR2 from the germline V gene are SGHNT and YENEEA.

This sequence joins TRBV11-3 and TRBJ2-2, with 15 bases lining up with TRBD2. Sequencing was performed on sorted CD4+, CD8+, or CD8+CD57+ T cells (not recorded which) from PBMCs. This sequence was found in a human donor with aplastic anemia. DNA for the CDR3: TGTGCCAGCAGCGCGGGACTAGCGGGGGGCACCGGGGAGCTGTTTTTT. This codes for CASSAGLAGGTGELFF. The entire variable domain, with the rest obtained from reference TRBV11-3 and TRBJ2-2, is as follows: EAGVVQSPRYKIIEKKQPVAFWCNPISGHNTLYWYLQNLGQGPELLIRYENEEAVDDSQLPKDRFSAERLKGVDSTLKIQPAELGDSAVYLCASSAGLAGGTGELFFGEGSRLTVL.